The 8 T cell receptor beta chains below come from one sample, sequenced in a study of T-cell memory formation after mild COVID-19. TCRdb itself ran the 5' RACE reads through MiXCR, one entry per CDR3 protein. The repertoire holds around 250,000 distinct CDR3 sequences, with roughly 10% as singletons. The material sequenced was PBMCs or a T cell subset sorted from them (not recorded which). All receptors come from a man aged 18 to 29 who had mild COVID-19 (a few samples of this study predate the infection). Cell type and time point are not known.

Many counts were recorded for this clonotype. The gene calls are TRBV5-4 and TRBJ2-5, with TRBD1 matching over 9 bases. V was pared by 2 bases and J by 1 base, with 0 bases of the junction left unmatched. The CDR3 covers 14 residues. Germline lookup yields CDR1 SGHNT and CDR2 YYREEE (reference sequence). The CDR3 here is CASSLQGAQETQYF. CDR3 nucleotide sequence: TGTGCCAGCAGCTTACAGGGGGCCCAAGAGACCCAGTACTTC. Full variable domain (outside the CDR3, taken from reference TRBV5-4 and TRBJ2-5): ETGVTQSPTHLIKTRGQQVTLRCSSQSGHNTVSWYQQALGQGPQFIFQYYREEENGRGNFPPRFSGLQFPNYSSELNVNALELDDSALYLCASSLQGAQETQYFGPGTRLLVL.

This clonotype has ten or more counts. This chain connects TRBV4-1 to TRBJ2-5, with 10 bases fitting TRBD2. Germline CDR1 MGHRA, CDR2 YSYEKL. The CDR3 spans 19 residues. The J segment lost 4 bases and the V segment lost 0 bases, leaving 14 bases of the junction unmatched. The CDR3 sequence is CASSQDPTSGDWAGETQYF. As DNA, the CDR3 is TGCGCCAGCAGCCAAGATCCAACTAGCGGGGATTGGGCCGGAGAGACCCAGTACTTC.

CDR3 nucleotide sequence: TGTGCCAGCAGTTACTCGGCCTCGGCGGGGAGCGCAGATACGCAGTATTTT. It specifies CASSYSASAGSADTQYF. The chain has TRBV6-5 and TRBJ2-3, with D possibly TRBD2 on 6 matching bases. Trimming stripped 0 bases from V and 4 bases from J, with 17 bases between. This CDR3 comprises 17 residues. Germline lookup yields CDR1 MNHEY and CDR2 SVGAGI.

There are a few counts of this clonotype. The CDR3 coding sequence is TGTGCCAGCGCGAGGGAACAAAATGAAAAACTGTTTTTT. It translates to CASAREQNEKLFF. The gene calls are TRBV6-1 and TRBJ1-4; D is unresolved. Germline values: CDR1 MNHNS, CDR2 SASEGT. V shed 8 bases and J shed 5 bases, with 12 bases lying between them. The CDR3 has 13 residues.

Ten or more counts support this clonotype. J is TRBJ2-5 and V is TRBV28; 8 bases are shared with TRBD2. This CDR3 is 13 amino acids long. CDR1 and CDR2 (germline): MDHEN, SYDVKM. V was pared by 5 bases and J by 5 bases, with 4 bases of the junction left unmatched. CDR3 protein: CASSQWTSETQYF. DNA for the CDR3: TGTGCCAGCAGTCAATGGACTAGCGAGACCCAGTACTTC.

This clonotype was recorded many times. The genes are TRBV12-3 or TRBV12-4 and TRBJ1-5, with D unresolved. This CDR3 is built from 14 residues. V was trimmed by 1 base and J by 7 bases, leaving 11 bases between them. CDR3 in DNA: TGTGCCAGCAGTTTAGGGTGGGTCAGCCAGCCCCAGCATTTT. Protein: CASSLGWVSQPQHF.

The chain couples TRBV12-3 or TRBV12-4 to TRBJ1-1; 9 nucleotides match TRBD1. The CDR3 spans 14 residues. V lost 5 bases and J lost 4; bases outside the gene matches: 5. In DNA form, the CDR3 reads TGTGCCAGCAGTAAACAGGGGGCTGGCACTGAAGCTTTCTTT. Its translation is CASSKQGAGTEAFF.

There are a few counts of this clonotype. This sequence joins TRBV20-1 and TRBJ2-1; TRBD2 agrees at 11 bases. The J segment lost 10 bases and the V segment lost 0 bases, leaving 17 bases of the junction unmatched. The CDR3 runs 18 residues. The germline gives CDR1 DFQATT, CDR2 SNEGSKA (reference sequence). The CDR3 spells CSARDRASGGPFEWEQFF. For the CDR3, the DNA is TGCAGTGCTAGAGATAGGGCTAGCGGGGGGCCATTTGAATGGGAGCAGTTCTTC.